The 23 T cell receptor beta chains listed next were all sequenced from one sample in a study of Ad26.COV2.S vaccination and SARS-CoV-2 variants. Measured with immunoSEQ multiplex PCR; TCRdb has only the in-frame clones, and not every one. Seen here are around 270,000 clones, 87% observed once, and the top ten hold less than 3%. Treatment indicated: approximately 18 received Ad26.COV2.S at low or high dose, single or two shots; several received placebo; per-sample allocation not given. Specimen acquisition occurred on day 63 following the initial vaccine or placebo injection. This sample comprised peripheral blood, obtained in a trial of Ad26.COV2.S vaccine versus placebo. The source is a person aged 18-65 years who received the Ad26.COV2.S COVID-19 vaccine or a placebo.

The chain joins TRBV15 to TRBJ2-3; perhaps TRBD2 as D (5 bases). V lost 1 base and J lost 5, with 10 bases in between. Germline values: CDR1 LNHNV, CDR2 YYDKDF (reference sequence). The CDR3 is made up of 14 amino acids. As DNA, the CDR3 is TGTGCCACCAGCAGAGCGGGATACGAAGATACGCAGTATTTT. Translation gives CATSRAGYEDTQYF.

The rearrangement uses TRBV9 and TRBJ2-7; 10 bases are a match to TRBD1. V gave up 3 bases and J gave up 3 bases; unmatched junction bases: 6. Germline V gene sequence: CDR1 SGDLS, CDR2 YYNGEE. CDR3 size: 15 residues. The CDR3 region is CASSAGTGVFYEQYF. CDR3 in DNA: TGTGCCAGCAGCGCAGGGACAGGGGTATTCTACGAGCAGTACTTC.

J is TRBJ1-1 and V is TRBV5-6, with a possible D match to TRBD1 (5 bases). Germline V gene sequence: CDR1 SGHDT, CDR2 YYEEEE. The CDR3 runs 13 residues. Trimming took off 2 bases at V and 7 bases at J, with 12 bases between the two ends. The CDR3 loop reads CASSFWGRGEAFF. CDR3 DNA: TGTGCCAGCAGCTTTTGGGGACGGGGTGAAGCTTTCTTT.

The V call is TRBV3-1 (or the pseudogene TRBV3-2), the J call TRBJ2-5; a weak D match, TRBD1 (8 bases). Germline assignment: CDR1 LGHDT and CDR2 YNNKEL (reference sequence). The V end lost 5 bases, the J end lost 4 bases, and 14 bases lay between the germline ends. The CDR3 is made up of 14 amino acids. CDR3: CASSNRGGRETQYF. The CDR3, as DNA: TGTGCCAGCAGCAACAGGGGGGGCCGAGAGACCCAGTACTTC.

The chain links TRBV4-2 to TRBJ1-1, with TRBD1 matching over 7 bases. This CDR3 contains 13 residues. CDR1 and CDR2 from the germline V gene are LGHNA and YNFKEQ. V trimming: 0 bases; J trimming: 7 bases; junction bases outside the gene matches: 2. The DNA for the CDR3 is TGTGCCAGCAGCCAAGAAGCAGGGGGTGAAGCTTTCTTT. Translation: CASSQEAGGEAFF.

This chain connects TRBV2 to TRBJ1-5; 9 nucleotides align to TRBD1. The trim removed 2 bases at V and 7 bases at J, leaving 3 bases unmatched. CDR3 length: 14 residues. Germline loops: CDR1 SNHLY, CDR2 FYNNEI. The CDR3 reads CASSETGGRQPQHF. The CDR3 DNA sequence: TGTGCCAGCAGTGAAACAGGGGGCCGGCAGCCCCAGCATTTT.

The chain recombines TRBV19 with TRBJ1-1; no reliable D call. The V and J ends lost 1 base and 1 base respectively, with 7 bases between them. The germline CDR1 and CDR2 sequences are LNHDA and SQIVND (reference sequence). The CDR3 length is 14 residues. In DNA, the CDR3 is TGTGCCAGTAGTATAGGACGGAAGAACACTGAAGCTTTCTTT. This encodes CASSIGRKNTEAFF.

This chain uses TRBV5-5 with TRBJ1-5, with D possibly being TRBD1 (6 bases). The CDR3 loop spans 16 amino acids. Trimming pared 3 bases from V and 0 bases from J, leaving 13 bases between. Germline CDR1 and CDR2: SGHKS and YYEKEE (reference sequence). The CDR3 DNA reads TGTGCCAGCAGCTCGGACAGAGTGATTAGCAATCAGCCCCAGCATTTT. Protein: CASSSDRVISNQPQHF.

Only a few counts were recorded for this clone. The chain links TRBV10-3 to TRBJ1-5; TRBD1 might be the D (6 bases). The CDR3 runs to 15 residues. Germline CDR1 and CDR2: ENHRY and SYGVKD. V lost 10 bases to trimming and J lost 3 bases, with 19 bases between them. As DNA, the CDR3 is TGTGCCACGGGGGGGGGCAGCCACAACAATCAGCCCCAGCATTTT. Protein sequence: CATGGGSHNNQPQHF.

This chain connects TRBV24-1 to TRBJ1-2; 9 bases align to TRBD1. V lost 1 base and J lost 4; bases outside the gene matches: 12. Germline V gives CDR1 KGHDR, CDR2 SFDVKD. This CDR3 has 18 amino acids. The CDR3 reads CATSDFRARTGEVYGYTF. In DNA, the CDR3 is TGTGCCACCAGTGATTTCCGCGCCCGGACAGGGGAGGTCTATGGCTACACCTTC.

The gene calls are TRBV9 and TRBJ2-5; 10 nucleotides line up with TRBD2. J gave up 9 bases and V 3 bases, and 5 bases lay outside the gene matches. Germline-derived CDR1 and CDR2 are SGDLS and YYNGEE. The CDR3 runs to 13 residues. The CDR3 DNA sequence: TGTGCCAGCAGCGCTACTAGCGGGGCCGCCCAGTACTTC. Its translation: CASSATSGAAQYF.

This chain links TRBV5-1 with TRBJ2-3; D gene unclear. Germline lookup yields CDR1 SGHRS and CDR2 YFSETQ. This CDR3 has 14 residues. Trimming removed 7 bases from V and 1 base from J, with 13 bases in between. As DNA, the CDR3 is TGCGCCAGCTACATGGGGTCGGGCACAGATACGCAGTATTTT. It yields the protein CASYMGSGTDTQYF.

The V gene is TRBV19, the J gene TRBJ1-1, with 7 bases lining up with TRBD1. The CDR3 is 15 residues long. Germline V gene data show CDR1 as LNHDA and CDR2 as SQIVND (reference sequence). Losses at the gene ends were 4 bases for V and 3 bases for J; bases not matched to a gene: 8. The chain's CDR3 is CASSRTGSRHTEAFF. Written as DNA, the CDR3 is TGTGCCAGTAGTAGGACAGGTTCGCGTCACACTGAAGCTTTCTTT.

This chain connects TRBV18 to TRBJ2-5; 7 bases map to TRBD1. V lost 0 bases, J lost 5 bases, and 6 bases stayed unmatched. Germline V gene data show CDR1 as KGHSH and CDR2 as LQKENI. The CDR3 extends over 15 amino acids. CDR3 region: CASSPPSGGPETQYF. As DNA, the CDR3 is TGTGCCAGCTCACCACCGTCAGGGGGTCCGGAGACCCAGTACTTC.

This chain uses TRBV19 with TRBJ2-3; 15 nucleotides align to TRBD2. J lost 0 bases, V lost 5 bases, and 6 bases had no gene match. Germline V gene sequence: CDR1 LNHDA, CDR2 SQIVND (reference sequence). The CDR3 covers 18 residues. The CDR3: CASSPGTSGGKSTDTQYF. Written as DNA, the CDR3 is TGTGCCAGTAGTCCCGGGACTAGCGGGGGGAAGAGCACAGATACGCAGTATTTT.

The chain joins TRBV19 to TRBJ2-5, with TRBD2 matching over 9 bases. V was pared by 4 bases and J by 5 bases, with 5 bases of the junction left unmatched. The germline V gene has CDR1 LNHDA and CDR2 SQIVND (reference sequence). CDR3 size: 14 residues. CDR3 residues: CASSSSGSGETQYF. The CDR3 nucleotides read TGTGCCAGTAGTAGTAGCGGGAGCGGTGAGACCCAGTACTTC. The entire variable domain, with the rest obtained from reference TRBV19 and TRBJ2-5, is as follows: DGGITQSPKYLFRKEGQNVTLSCEQNLNHDAMYWYRQDPGQGLRLIYYSQIVNDFQKGDIAEGYSVSREKKESFPLTVTSAQKNPTAFYLCASSSSGSGETQYFGPGTRLLVL.

Only one count was recorded for this clone. V gene TRBV23-1 combines with J gene TRBJ1-4, with TRBD1 matching over 10 bases. TRBV23-1 falls under the ORF class, with uncertain function. The CDR3 runs to 18 residues. With 3 bases clipped from V and 4 bases from J, the junction kept 11 bases outside the gene matches. The CDR3 DNA sequence: TGCGCCAGCAGTCATTATACGGGACAGGGGTCCTATAATGAAAAACTGTTTTTT. As protein: CASSHYTGQGSYNEKLFF.

DNA of the CDR3: TGTGCCAGCAGCTCGGGACTAGCTGTTGCCTACGAGCAGTACGTC. Translated, it gives CASSSGLAVAYEQYV. This chain connects TRBV5-5 to TRBJ2-7, with 9 positions matching TRBD2. The germline CDR1 and CDR2 sequences are SGHKS and YYEKEE (reference sequence). V lost 3 bases, J lost 2 bases, and 6 bases stayed unmatched. The CDR3 runs to 15 residues.

The count of this clone is one. The chain recombines TRBV5-5 with TRBJ2-3, with a weak D call TRBD2 (6 bases). V was pared by 9 bases and J by 4 bases, with 12 bases between. Germline lookup yields CDR1 SGHKS and CDR2 YYEKEE (reference sequence). The CDR3 is made up of 12 amino acids. In DNA, the CDR3 is TGTGCCACCGGAACGGGGGCAGATACGCAGTATTTT. Protein sequence: CATGTGADTQYF.

J is TRBJ2-3 and V is TRBV3-1 (or the pseudogene TRBV3-2); TRBD2 matches 9 bases. Trimming took 4 bases from V and 2 from J; bases not matched to a gene: 16. Germline V gene sequence: CDR1 LGHDT, CDR2 YNNKEL (reference sequence). This CDR3 has 19 residues. The DNA for the CDR3 is TGTGCCAGCAGCCGGCCGGGAGCGGGGGGACTCGAATACACAGATACGCAGTATTTT. It codes for CASSRPGAGGLEYTDTQYF.

The CDR3 reads CASNGGRDQETQYF. In nucleotides, the CDR3 is TGTGCCAGCAATGGAGGCCGCGACCAAGAGACCCAGTACTTC. This chain connects TRBV2 to TRBJ2-5; weak D call: TRBD2 (5 bases). In germline, CDR1 is SNHLY, CDR2 FYNNEI. This CDR3 contains 14 residues. Trimming removed 7 bases at V and 0 bases at J, with 12 bases between.

This clone has only one observation. This chain connects TRBV27 to TRBJ1-1; no clear D gene. Germline CDR1 and CDR2: MNHEY and SMNVEV (reference sequence). Trimming shortened V by 4 bases and J by 1 base, and 4 bases separated the two germline ends. The CDR3 runs 12 residues. The CDR3: CASSYKNTEAFF. CDR3 in DNA: TGTGCCAGCAGTTATAAGAACACTGAAGCTTTCTTT.

The chain combines TRBV27 with TRBJ1-2, with 7 bases identical to TRBD1. V lost 4 bases to trimming and J lost 5 bases; unmatched junction nucleotides: 10. Germline lookup yields CDR1 MNHEY and CDR2 SMNVEV (reference sequence). The CDR3 length is 15 residues. CDR3 protein: CASSSPSGGDYGYTF. Here the CDR3 DNA reads TGTGCCAGCAGTTCCCCCTCAGGGGGAGATTATGGCTACACCTTC.